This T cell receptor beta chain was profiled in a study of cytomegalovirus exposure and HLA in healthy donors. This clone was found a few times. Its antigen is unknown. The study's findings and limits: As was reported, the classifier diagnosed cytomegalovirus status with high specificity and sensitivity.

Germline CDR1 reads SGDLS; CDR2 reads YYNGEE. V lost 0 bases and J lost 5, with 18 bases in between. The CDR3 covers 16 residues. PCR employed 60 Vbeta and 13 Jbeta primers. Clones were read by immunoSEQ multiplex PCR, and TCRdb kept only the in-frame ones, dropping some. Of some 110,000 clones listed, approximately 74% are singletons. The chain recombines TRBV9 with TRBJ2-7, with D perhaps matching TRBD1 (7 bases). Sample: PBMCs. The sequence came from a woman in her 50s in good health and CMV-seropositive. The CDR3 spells CASSVAMSRGVDEQYF. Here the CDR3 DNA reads TGTGCCAGCAGCGTAGCTATGAGCAGGGGGGTCGACGAGCAGTACTTC.